This entry describes one TCR beta chain. This sample was taken from a study of blood T cell repertoires in COVID-19. At the level of the study: The United States, Italy and Spain supplied acute and convalescent COVID-19 samples. Sources were T cells, B-cell-depleted T cells, or PBMCs; the material itself was cDNA or gDNA.

In the original processing: Amplification from reference gene primers served as the basis for estimated nucleated cell counts. The table came from immunoSEQ multiplex PCR; TCRdb's copy has only in-frame clones and leaves some out. For V, J and clone size, that table is used; D and trimming come from the DNA. The data hold under 450,000 clones, with 81% observed a single time. The CDR3 is made up of 13 amino acids. Per the germline V gene, CDR1 is SNHLY and CDR2 is FYNNEI. The V end was cut by 7 bases, the J end by 4 bases, with 13 bases between. Sequences were obtained from peripheral blood. The V call is TRBV2, the J call TRBJ1-1; D ambiguous. This receptor was obtained from a human donor with acute or convalescent COVID-19. The donor label of this sample is uncertain. Here the CDR3 DNA reads TGTGCCAGCACCCTAACTATGACCACTGAAGCTTTCTTT. It yields the protein CASTLTMTTEAFF.